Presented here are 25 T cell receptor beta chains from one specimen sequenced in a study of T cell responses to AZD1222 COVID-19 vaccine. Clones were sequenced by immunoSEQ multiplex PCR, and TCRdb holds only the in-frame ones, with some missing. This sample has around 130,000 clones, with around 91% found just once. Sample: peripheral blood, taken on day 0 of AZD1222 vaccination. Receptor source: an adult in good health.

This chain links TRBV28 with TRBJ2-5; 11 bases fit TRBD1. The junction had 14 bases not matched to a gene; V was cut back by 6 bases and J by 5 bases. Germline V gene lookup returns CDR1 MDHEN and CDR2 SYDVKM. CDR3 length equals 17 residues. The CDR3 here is CASSARDRGLFQETQYF. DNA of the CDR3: TGTGCCAGCAGCGCCCGGGACAGGGGGTTATTTCAGGAGACCCAGTACTTC.

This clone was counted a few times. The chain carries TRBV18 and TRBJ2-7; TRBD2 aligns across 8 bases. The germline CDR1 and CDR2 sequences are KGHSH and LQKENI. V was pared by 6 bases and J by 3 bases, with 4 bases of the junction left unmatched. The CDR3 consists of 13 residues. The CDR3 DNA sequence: TGTGCCAGCTCCTCCGGGACTAGCTACGAGCAGTACTTC. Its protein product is CASSSGTSYEQYF.

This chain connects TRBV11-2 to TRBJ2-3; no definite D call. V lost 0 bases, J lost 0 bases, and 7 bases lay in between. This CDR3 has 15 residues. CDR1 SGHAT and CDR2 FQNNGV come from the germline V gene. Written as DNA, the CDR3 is TGTGCCAGCAGCTTAGATGGGGTTAGCACAGATACGCAGTATTTT. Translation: CASSLDGVSTDTQYF.

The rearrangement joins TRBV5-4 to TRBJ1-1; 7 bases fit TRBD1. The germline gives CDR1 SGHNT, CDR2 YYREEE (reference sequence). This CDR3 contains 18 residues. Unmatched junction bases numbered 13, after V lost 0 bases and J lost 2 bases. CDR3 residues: CASSLEGLTGSPNTEAFF. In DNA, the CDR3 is TGTGCCAGCAGCTTGGAAGGTTTGACAGGGAGTCCTAACACTGAAGCTTTCTTT.

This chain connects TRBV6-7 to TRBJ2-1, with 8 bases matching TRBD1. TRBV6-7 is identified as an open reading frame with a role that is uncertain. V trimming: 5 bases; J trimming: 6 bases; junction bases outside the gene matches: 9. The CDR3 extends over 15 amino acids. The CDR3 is CASSPDRGHTNEQFF. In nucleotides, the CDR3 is TGTGCCAGCAGTCCCGACAGGGGCCATACCAATGAGCAGTTCTTC.

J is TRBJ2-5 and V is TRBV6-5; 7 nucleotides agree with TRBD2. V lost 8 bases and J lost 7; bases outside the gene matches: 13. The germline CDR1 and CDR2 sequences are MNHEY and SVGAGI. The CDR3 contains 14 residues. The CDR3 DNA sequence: TGTGCCAGCGCGGGAGACCCCCTCACCAGGACCCAGTACTTC. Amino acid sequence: CASAGDPLTRTQYF.

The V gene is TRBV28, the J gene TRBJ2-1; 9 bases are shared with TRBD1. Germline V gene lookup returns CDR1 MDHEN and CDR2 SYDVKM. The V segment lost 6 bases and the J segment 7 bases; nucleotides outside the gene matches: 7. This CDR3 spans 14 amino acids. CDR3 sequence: CASSPIDRGNEQFF. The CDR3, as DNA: TGTGCCAGCAGCCCCATTGACAGGGGGAATGAGCAGTTCTTC.

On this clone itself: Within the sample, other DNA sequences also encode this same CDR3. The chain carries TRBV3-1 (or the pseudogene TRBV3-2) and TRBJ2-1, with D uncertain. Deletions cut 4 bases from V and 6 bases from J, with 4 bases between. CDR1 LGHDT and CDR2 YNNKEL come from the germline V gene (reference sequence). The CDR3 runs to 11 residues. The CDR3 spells CASSRANEQFF. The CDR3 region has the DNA TGTGCCAGCAGCCGGGCCAATGAGCAGTTCTTC.

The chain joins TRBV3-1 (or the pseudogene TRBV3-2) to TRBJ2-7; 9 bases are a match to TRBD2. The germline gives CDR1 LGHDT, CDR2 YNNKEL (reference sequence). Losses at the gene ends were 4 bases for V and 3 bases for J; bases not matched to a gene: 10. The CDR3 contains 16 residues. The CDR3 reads CASSPPFSGSSYEQYF. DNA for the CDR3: TGTGCCAGCAGCCCGCCCTTTAGCGGGAGTAGCTACGAGCAGTACTTC.

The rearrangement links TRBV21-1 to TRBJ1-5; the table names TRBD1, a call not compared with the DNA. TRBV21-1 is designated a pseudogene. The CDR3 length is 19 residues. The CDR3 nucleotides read TGTGCCAGCAGCCCTGAGGAGAGACAGGGGTTGATATGCAATCAGCCCCAGCATTTT. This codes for CASSPEERQGLICNQPQHF.

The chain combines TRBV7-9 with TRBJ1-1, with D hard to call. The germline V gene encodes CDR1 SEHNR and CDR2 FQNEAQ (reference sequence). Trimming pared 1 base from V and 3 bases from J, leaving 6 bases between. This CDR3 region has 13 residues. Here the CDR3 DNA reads TGTGCCAGCAGCTTAGACAGTTACACTGAAGCTTTCTTT. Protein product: CASSLDSYTEAFF.

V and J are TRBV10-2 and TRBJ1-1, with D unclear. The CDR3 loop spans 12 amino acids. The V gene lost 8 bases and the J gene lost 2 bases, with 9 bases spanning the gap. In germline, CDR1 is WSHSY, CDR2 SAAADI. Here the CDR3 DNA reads TGCGCCAGCGGAGGATTTAACACTGAAGCTTTCTTT. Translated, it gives CASGGFNTEAFF.

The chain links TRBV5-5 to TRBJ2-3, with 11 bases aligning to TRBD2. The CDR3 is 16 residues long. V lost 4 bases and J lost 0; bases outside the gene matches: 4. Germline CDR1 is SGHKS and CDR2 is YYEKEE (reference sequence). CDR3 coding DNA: TGTGCCAGCAGCGGGGGACTAGCGGCTAGCACAGATACGCAGTATTTT. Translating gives CASSGGLAASTDTQYF.

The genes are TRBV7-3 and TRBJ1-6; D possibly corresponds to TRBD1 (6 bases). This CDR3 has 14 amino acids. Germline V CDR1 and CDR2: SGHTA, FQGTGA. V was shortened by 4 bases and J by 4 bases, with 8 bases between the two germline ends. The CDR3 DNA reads TGTGCCAGCAGCTCTACAGGGTATAATTCACCCCTCCACTTT. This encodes CASSSTGYNSPLHF.

The CDR3 reads CASSSGTAGITDTQYF. DNA for the CDR3: TGTGCCAGCAGCTCGGGGACGGCGGGAATCACAGATACGCAGTATTTT. The J gene is TRBJ2-3, the V gene TRBV7-6, with TRBD2 as a possible D gene (6 bases). The CDR3 extends over 16 amino acids. Germline-derived CDR1 and CDR2 are SGHVS and FNYEAQ. The V end lost 4 bases, the J end lost 2 bases, and 16 bases lay between the germline ends.

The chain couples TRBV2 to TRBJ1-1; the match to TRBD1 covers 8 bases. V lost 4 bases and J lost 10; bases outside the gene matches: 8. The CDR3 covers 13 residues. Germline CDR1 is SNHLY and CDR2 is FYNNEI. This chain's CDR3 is CASSGGRGRSAFF. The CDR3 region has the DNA TGTGCCAGCAGTGGGGGCAGGGGGCGCTCAGCTTTCTTT.

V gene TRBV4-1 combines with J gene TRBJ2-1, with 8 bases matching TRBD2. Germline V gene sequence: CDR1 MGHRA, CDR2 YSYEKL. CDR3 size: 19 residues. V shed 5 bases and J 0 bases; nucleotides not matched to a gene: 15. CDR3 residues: CASSRLAGPEASSYNEQFF. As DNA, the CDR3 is TGCGCCAGCAGCAGATTAGCGGGGCCAGAGGCGAGCTCCTACAATGAGCAGTTCTTC.

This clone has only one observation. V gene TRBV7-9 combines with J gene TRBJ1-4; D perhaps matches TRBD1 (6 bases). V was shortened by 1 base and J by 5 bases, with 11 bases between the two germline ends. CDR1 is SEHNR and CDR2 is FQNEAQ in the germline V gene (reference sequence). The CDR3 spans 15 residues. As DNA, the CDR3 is TGTGCCAGCAGCTTAGTCCGGGACATAAATGAAAAACTGTTTTTT. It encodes CASSLVRDINEKLFF.

CDR3 in amino acids: CASSPSRSYNSPLHF. CDR3 in DNA: TGCGCCAGCAGCCCATCCCGCTCCTATAATTCACCCCTCCACTTT. The gene calls are TRBV4-1 and TRBJ1-6, with D unresolved. V gave up 4 bases and J gave up 0 bases, with 7 bases separating them. There are 15 residues in the CDR3. CDR1 is MGHRA and CDR2 is YSYEKL in the germline V gene.

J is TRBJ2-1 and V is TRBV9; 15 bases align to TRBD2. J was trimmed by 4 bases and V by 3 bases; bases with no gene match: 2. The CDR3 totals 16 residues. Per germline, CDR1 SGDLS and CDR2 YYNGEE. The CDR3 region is CASSGGLAGGYNEQFF. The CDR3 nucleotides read TGTGCCAGCAGCGGGGGACTAGCGGGAGGTTACAATGAGCAGTTCTTC.

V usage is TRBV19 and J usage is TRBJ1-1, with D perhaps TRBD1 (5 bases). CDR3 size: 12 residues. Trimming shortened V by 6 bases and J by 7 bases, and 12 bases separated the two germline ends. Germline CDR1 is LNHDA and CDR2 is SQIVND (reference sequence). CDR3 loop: CASSTRQGEAFF. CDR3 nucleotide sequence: TGTGCCAGTAGCACCCGGCAGGGTGAAGCTTTCTTT.

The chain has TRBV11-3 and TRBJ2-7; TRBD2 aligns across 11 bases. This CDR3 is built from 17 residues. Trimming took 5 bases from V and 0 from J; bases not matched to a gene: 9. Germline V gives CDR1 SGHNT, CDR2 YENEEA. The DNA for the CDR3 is TGTGCCAGCAGCCTTGGGACTAGCGGCGTAAGCTCCTACGAGCAGTACTTC. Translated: CASSLGTSGVSSYEQYF.

The CDR3 region has the DNA TGTGCCACCAGCGGACTACTCTCAGGGACAAGTGGCTACACCTTC. Amino acids: CATSGLLSGTSGYTF. The genes are TRBV15 and TRBJ1-2; D perhaps matches TRBD1 (6 bases). Trimming shortened V by 5 bases and J by 7 bases, and 20 bases separated the two germline ends. Germline loops: CDR1 LNHNV, CDR2 YYDKDF (reference sequence). The CDR3 runs to 15 residues.

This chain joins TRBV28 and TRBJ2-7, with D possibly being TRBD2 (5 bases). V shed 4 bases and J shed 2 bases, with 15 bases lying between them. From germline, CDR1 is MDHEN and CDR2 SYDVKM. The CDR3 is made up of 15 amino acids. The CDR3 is CASSSPFSATYEQYF. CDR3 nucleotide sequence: TGTGCCAGCAGTTCCCCCTTTAGCGCTACCTACGAGCAGTACTTC.

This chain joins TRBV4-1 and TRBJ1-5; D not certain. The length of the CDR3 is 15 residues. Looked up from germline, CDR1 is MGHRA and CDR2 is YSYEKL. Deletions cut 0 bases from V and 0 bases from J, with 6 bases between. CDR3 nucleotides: TGCGCCAGCAGCCAAGAACGAGGTAGCAATCAGCCCCAGCATTTT. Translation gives CASSQERGSNQPQHF.